The 32 T cell receptor beta chains in this list originate from one sample, sequenced in a study of T cell repertoires in cytomegalovirus infection. TCRdb re-called the reads with MiXCR, one entry per CDR3 protein. The sample includes under 200,000 distinct CDR3 sequences, roughly 9.8% of them seen just once. Material: PBMCs. These receptors were taken from a human donor in good health (CMV status not recorded). Some clones in this sample may be carry-over from other donors' samples.

This clonotype occurred many times. The chain uses TRBV28 and TRBJ2-5; 9 nucleotides match TRBD2. The CDR3 loop spans 16 amino acids. Germline-derived CDR1 and CDR2 are MDHEN and SYDVKM. V lost 3 bases and J lost 1; bases outside the gene matches: 6. The CDR3 sequence: CASSFGTSRIQETQYF. The CDR3 bases are TGTGCCAGCAGTTTTGGGACTAGCAGAATCCAAGAGACCCAGTACTTC.

This clonotype showed up just a few times. The gene calls are TRBV6-5 and TRBJ1-2; possible D gene TRBD1, 5 bases. The germline V gene encodes CDR1 MNHEY and CDR2 SVGAGI. The CDR3 sequence is 15 residues long. The V end was cut by 0 bases, the J end by 4 bases, with 12 bases between. CDR3 amino acids: CASSYSPGEVYGYTF. In nucleotides, the CDR3 is TGTGCCAGCAGTTACTCCCCGGGGGAGGTCTATGGCTACACCTTC.

The J gene is TRBJ1-5, the V gene TRBV6-2 or TRBV6-3; 9 positions agree with TRBD1. V trimming: 5 bases; J trimming: 4 bases; junction bases outside the gene matches: 9. The CDR3 has 16 amino acids. Germline V gene sequence: CDR1 MNHEY, CDR2 SVGEGT. The CDR3 DNA sequence: TGTGCCAGCAGTCCGTCCGGGACAGGGCGGAATCAGCCCCAGCATTTT. Amino acids: CASSPSGTGRNQPQHF.

This clonotype came up many times. The chain recombines TRBV19 with TRBJ1-1, with D possibly being TRBD1 (5 bases). This CDR3 has 14 residues. With 5 bases removed from V and 0 bases from J, the gap between germline ends came to 10 bases. Per germline, CDR1 LNHDA and CDR2 SQIVND (reference sequence). CDR3 DNA sequence: TGTGCCAGTAGTGACAGTAGTCTGAACACTGAAGCTTTCTTT. Translated: CASSDSSLNTEAFF. The variable domain in full, with the rest retrieved from reference TRBV19 and TRBJ1-1, is DGGITQSPKYLFRKEGQNVTLSCEQNLNHDAMYWYRQDPGQGLRLIYYSQIVNDFQKGDIAEGYSVSREKKESFPLTVTSAQKNPTAFYLCASSDSSLNTEAFFGQGTRLTVV.

Ten or more counts support this clonotype. This sequence joins TRBV6-5 and TRBJ1-6, with TRBD1 matching 7 bases. V shed 6 bases, J shed 10 bases, and the junction held 6 bases outside the gene matches. Per the germline V gene, CDR1 is MNHEY and CDR2 is SVGAGI. This CDR3 is 13 amino acids long. CDR3 sequence reads: CASRTGLVSPLHF. The CDR3 DNA is TGTGCCAGCAGGACAGGGTTGGTGTCACCCCTCCACTTT.

This clonotype was seen many times. V and J are TRBV28 and TRBJ1-2; no definite D call. The germline V gene encodes CDR1 MDHEN and CDR2 SYDVKM. The CDR3 has 12 amino acids. Trimming removed 1 base from V and 5 bases from J, with 5 bases in between. This CDR3 reads CASSLYNYGYTF. DNA for the CDR3: TGTGCCAGCAGTTTATACAATTATGGCTACACCTTC.

This clonotype came up a few times. V is TRBV4-3 and J is TRBJ2-1; D unresolved. Germline CDR1 and CDR2: LGHNA and YSLEER. The CDR3 is made up of 18 amino acids. With 0 bases removed from V and 0 bases from J, the gap between germline ends came to 15 bases. For the CDR3, the DNA is TGCGCCAGCAGCCAAGATAATCCGGCGGCGAGCTCCTACAATGAGCAGTTCTTC. It codes for CASSQDNPAASSYNEQFF.

This clonotype was observed many times. V is TRBV12-3 or TRBV12-4 and J is TRBJ2-1; 8 nucleotides align to TRBD2. This CDR3 region has 15 residues. V was pared by 4 bases and J by 7 bases, with 9 bases of the junction left unmatched. Here the CDR3 reads CASSSGTGGPNEQFF. CDR3 DNA: TGTGCCAGCAGTTCAGGGACGGGAGGGCCGAATGAGCAGTTCTTC.

This clonotype was counted many times. V gene TRBV7-2 combines with J gene TRBJ1-2, with D possibly matching TRBD1 (5 bases). From germline, CDR1 is SGHTA and CDR2 FQGNSA. Between the trimmed V and J ends, which lost 5 bases and 4 bases, there was a span of 17 bases. This CDR3 has 15 amino acids. Written as DNA, the CDR3 is TGTGCCAGCAGCCGGCAAGGGAGGGACCCCTATGGCTACACCTTC. It is translated as CASSRQGRDPYGYTF. Based on the CDR3 plus reference TRBV7-2 and TRBJ1-2, the full variable domain is GAGVSQSPSNKVTEKGKDVELRCDPISGHTALYWYRQSLGQGLEFLIYFQGNSAPDKSGLPSDRFSAERTGGSVSTLTIQRTQQEDSAVYLCASSRQGRDPYGYTFGSGTRLTVV.

This clonotype was counted only a few times. This sequence joins TRBV29-1 and TRBJ1-1; TRBD1 matches at 7 bases. Trimming removed 6 bases from V and 0 bases from J; junction bases left unmatched: 4. From germline, CDR1 is SQVTM and CDR2 ANQGSEA. The CDR3 runs to 13 residues. CDR3 sequence reads: CSVHRGLNTEAFF. The CDR3 coding sequence is TGCAGCGTCCACAGGGGTTTGAACACTGAAGCTTTCTTT. The full variable domain, its missing parts supplied by reference TRBV29-1 and TRBJ1-1, is SAVISQKPSRDICQRGTSLTIQCQVDSQVTMMFWYRQQPGQSLTLIATANQGSEATYESGFVIDKFPISRPNLTFSTLTVSNMSPEDSSIYLCSVHRGLNTEAFFGQGTRLTVV.

The rearrangement links TRBV6-2 or TRBV6-3 to TRBJ2-7; a weak D match, TRBD2 (5 bases). The V gene's germline CDR1 is MNHEY and CDR2 SVGEGT. This CDR3 is 14 amino acids long. Trimming cost V 8 bases and J 4 bases, with 18 bases left between them. CDR3 bases: TGTGCCAGCGTAACGACTAACCCCTGGTACGAGCAGTACTTC. Translating gives CASVTTNPWYEQYF.

This clonotype was counted a few times. This rearrangement joins TRBV28 to TRBJ1-1; D gene ambiguous. The germline V gene has CDR1 MDHEN and CDR2 SYDVKM. The length of the CDR3 is 12 residues. Trimming shortened V by 6 bases and J by 10 bases, and 15 bases separated the two germline ends. The CDR3 DNA reads TGTGCCAGCAGCCTCCTCCACACCCCAGCTTTCTTT. This gives the protein CASSLLHTPAFF.

V and J are TRBV29-1 and TRBJ1-1; D might be TRBD1 (5 bases). This CDR3 region has 14 residues. V was clipped by 2 bases and J by 0 bases, with 10 bases between them. From germline, CDR1 is SQVTM and CDR2 ANQGSEA. In nucleotides, the CDR3 is TGCAGCGTTGAAATTACAGGCATGAACACTGAAGCTTTCTTT. Encoded protein: CSVEITGMNTEAFF.

The J gene is TRBJ2-1, the V gene TRBV5-6; maybe TRBD1 (6 bases). Trimming pared 5 bases from V and 2 bases from J, leaving 17 bases between. This CDR3 is built from 16 residues. The V gene's germline CDR1 is SGHDT and CDR2 YYEEEE. The CDR3 loop reads CASRLPTGSAYNEQFF. CDR3 bases: TGTGCCAGCAGACTCCCTACAGGGTCGGCCTACAATGAGCAGTTCTTC.

This clonotype was seen ten or more times. The chain uses TRBV7-9 and TRBJ2-3; 7 positions agree with TRBD2. CDR3 length equals 17 residues. Trimming took 5 bases from V and 0 from J; bases not matched to a gene: 11. From germline, CDR1 is SEHNR and CDR2 FQNEAQ (reference sequence). CDR3 nucleotides: TGTGCCAGCAGCCAAACGTCTCTCGGGGGGAGCACAGATACGCAGTATTTT. This translates into CASSQTSLGGSTDTQYF.

This clonotype has a handful of counts. The J gene is TRBJ2-7, the V gene TRBV25-1; 12 bases fit TRBD2. This CDR3 is built from 15 residues. Germline CDR1 and CDR2: MGHDK and SYGVNS. J gave up 6 bases and V 4 bases, and 7 bases lay outside the gene matches. CDR3: CASSASGTSGSEQYF. The CDR3 DNA sequence: TGTGCCAGCAGTGCTTCCGGGACTAGCGGGTCCGAGCAGTACTTC.

This clonotype showed up many times. The CDR3 loop is CASSLGFTAGTQYF. The CDR3 DNA sequence: TGTGCCAGCAGCTTAGGTTTCACGGCGGGGACCCAGTACTTC. This sequence joins TRBV7-8 and TRBJ2-5, with D perhaps matching TRBD2 (5 bases). Trimming stripped 1 base from V and 7 bases from J, with 13 bases between. CDR3 length: 14 amino acids. CDR1 SGHVS and CDR2 FQNEAQ come from the germline V gene.

The sample holds a few counts of this clonotype. The chain carries TRBV28 and TRBJ1-1; TRBD1 aligns across 9 bases. After removal of 7 bases from V and 5 bases from J, the junction contained 20 bases not matched to a gene. The CDR3 runs 18 residues. CDR1 is MDHEN and CDR2 is SYDVKM in the germline V gene. This CDR3 is CASTASSGTGSWGTEAFF. The CDR3 DNA follows: TGTGCCAGCACCGCTTCCTCCGGGACAGGGAGTTGGGGTACTGAAGCTTTCTTT.

V and J are TRBV20-1 and TRBJ2-4, with D possibly TRBD2 on 5 matching bases. Trimming left V 6 bases short and J 3 bases short, with 15 bases between. Germline V gene sequence: CDR1 DFQATT, CDR2 SNEGSKA (reference sequence). This CDR3 contains 14 residues. CDR3 bases: TGCAGTGCCCTAGGACTGTGGGACAAAAACATTCAGTACTTC. This encodes CSALGLWDKNIQYF.

This clonotype was counted ten times or more. This chain uses TRBV28 with TRBJ1-1; D remains unclear. This CDR3 contains 14 residues. V lost 5 bases, J lost 3 bases, and 13 bases lay in between. Germline CDR1 MDHEN, CDR2 SYDVKM. The CDR3 region has the DNA TGTGCCAGCAGTCCCCTGGACTTTTACACTGAAGCTTTCTTT. This sequence encodes CASSPLDFYTEAFF.

There are a few counts of this clonotype. The chain is built from TRBV28 and TRBJ1-5; D unresolved. This CDR3 has 15 residues. Germline loops: CDR1 MDHEN, CDR2 SYDVKM. Trimming removed 2 bases from V and 6 bases from J, with 14 bases in between. This CDR3 is CASSLGMGFRQPQHF. The CDR3 nucleotides read TGTGCCAGCAGTTTAGGGATGGGATTCCGTCAGCCCCAGCATTTT.

At least ten counts were recorded for this clonotype. The gene calls are TRBV7-3 and TRBJ2-7, with 8 bases lining up with TRBD1. The junction had 5 bases not matched to a gene; V was cut back by 1 base and J by 3 bases. This CDR3 region has 15 residues. Germline V CDR1 and CDR2: SGHTA, FQGTGA. DNA of the CDR3: TGTGCCAGCAGCTTAATGCTCGGACAGGGCTACGAGCAGTACTTC. Translated: CASSLMLGQGYEQYF.

Only a few counts were recorded for this clonotype. This chain links TRBV14 with TRBJ1-3, with no clear D. V gave up 3 bases and J gave up 4 bases, with 10 bases separating them. This CDR3 comprises 14 residues. The germline V gene encodes CDR1 SGHDN and CDR2 FVKESK. CDR3 in DNA: TGTGCCAGCAGCCAGCGTACCCGGGGAAACACCATATATTTT. This gives the protein CASSQRTRGNTIYF.

This clonotype was detected ten times or more. J is TRBJ2-5 and V is TRBV5-1, with 14 bases fitting TRBD2. Germline V lookup: CDR1 SGHRS, CDR2 YFSETQ. The CDR3 consists of 16 residues. V lost 4 bases, J lost 0 bases, and 2 bases stayed unmatched. The CDR3, as DNA: TGCGCCAGCAGCACGGGACTAGCGGGGGACCAAGAGACCCAGTACTTC. Amino acids: CASSTGLAGDQETQYF.

This clonotype was observed at least ten times. Written as DNA, the CDR3 is TGTGCCACCAGTGATTATATGCCCTCGGACAGGGATTTTTTCCGAGAGACCCAGTACTTC. Its protein is CATSDYMPSDRDFFRETQYF. The rearrangement uses TRBV24-1 and TRBJ2-5, with 8 positions matching TRBD1. CDR3 length: 20 amino acids. Germline V gene data show CDR1 as KGHDR and CDR2 as SFDVKD. Trimming cost V 2 bases and J 4 bases; bases outside gene matches: 20.

In its sample, this clonotype was seen many times. The rearrangement uses TRBV5-1 and TRBJ2-5, with 8 bases that match TRBD2. CDR3 length: 15 residues. V was clipped by 4 bases and J by 1 base; unmatched bases: 6. Germline values: CDR1 SGHRS, CDR2 YFSETQ. CDR3 DNA: TGCGCCAGCAGCCCGAACCGGGGGGGCCAAGAGACCCAGTACTTC. Protein product: CASSPNRGGQETQYF.

This clonotype came up a few times. The chain employs TRBV6-5 and TRBJ2-5; the match to TRBD2 covers 9 bases. The CDR3 is 13 amino acids. The ends lost 7 bases at V and 5 bases at J; junction bases unmatched: 5. CDR1 MNHEY and CDR2 SVGAGI come from the germline V gene. The DNA of the CDR3 is TGTGCCAGCAAAGCGGGGGGAGTTGAGACCCAGTACTTC. It is translated as CASKAGGVETQYF.

This clonotype turned up a few times. V and J are TRBV3-1 and TRBJ2-1, with unresolved D. The germline V gene has CDR1 LGHDT and CDR2 YNNKEL (reference sequence). The CDR3 covers 11 residues. V was cut by 4 bases and J by 8 bases, with 6 bases left in between. CDR3 sequence reads: CASSLRDEQFF. The CDR3 DNA reads TGTGCCAGCAGCCTACGGGATGAGCAGTTCTTC.

This clonotype was found many times. V usage is TRBV27 and J usage is TRBJ1-6; D unclear. The CDR3 has 15 amino acids. V was shortened by 4 bases and J by 5 bases, with 12 bases between the two germline ends. The germline gives CDR1 MNHEY, CDR2 SMNVEV (reference sequence). The CDR3 sequence is CASSSTAGHNSPLHF. CDR3 bases: TGTGCCAGCAGTTCAACGGCAGGCCATAATTCACCCCTCCACTTT.

This clonotype was observed at least ten times. The gene calls are TRBV28 and TRBJ2-1; no clear D. Trimming removed 5 bases from V and 0 bases from J, with 14 bases in between. The CDR3 spans 16 residues. The germline CDR1 and CDR2 sequences are MDHEN and SYDVKM. CDR3: CASSMPPKSSYNEQFF. CDR3 nucleotide sequence: TGTGCCAGCAGTATGCCCCCTAAAAGCTCCTACAATGAGCAGTTCTTC.

This clonotype has only one observation. The germline gene is not matched at one end of the junction; a read error may be the cause. This rearrangement joins TRBV7-2 to TRBJ2-1, with D possibly TRBD2 on 5 matching bases. Germline lookup yields CDR1 SGHTA and CDR2 FQGNSA. CDR3 length equals 14 residues. The CDR3: CARSLGGLHNEQFF. The CDR3 DNA follows: TGTGCCAGAAGCTTAGGCGGGCTCCACAATGAGCAGTTCTTC.

This clonotype was counted many times. This sequence joins TRBV7-2 and TRBJ1-5; D remains unclear. Germline V lookup: CDR1 SGHTA, CDR2 FQGNSA. V gave up 5 bases and J gave up 4 bases, with 15 bases separating them. The CDR3 extends over 15 amino acids. Written as DNA, the CDR3 is TGTGCCAGCAGCCCCACCCGGGGATTTAATCAGCCCCAGCATTTT. Translation: CASSPTRGFNQPQHF.